The entry below describes one TCR beta chain. The source of the sample is a study of T cells in Graves' hyperthyroidism and ophthalmopathy. Amplification targeted TCR beta CDR3 regions from RNA transcripts. The HTBI primer set served for first-round RT-PCR of the TCR CDR3. TCRdb passed the multiplex PCR reads through MiXCR, listing each CDR3 protein once. The table lists about 380,000 distinct CDR3 sequences, around a sixth of them singletons, with 35% to 45% in the top ten. Germline loops: CDR1 MNHNS, CDR2 SASEGT. This CDR3 contains 13 residues. Trimming took off 6 bases at V and 3 bases at J, with 11 bases between the two ends. Exclusion of a patient resulted from uncontrolled infection, other autoimmune disease, pregnancy or lactation. The authors took PBMCs from 10 ml fresh peripheral blood.

V usage is TRBV6-1 and J usage is TRBJ1-2; no definite D call. This receptor was obtained from a man between 18 and 29 years old with Graves' ophthalmopathy. The sequencing input was blood. The CDR3 DNA reads as TGTGCCAGCAGGGCTAACCCGGACTATGGCTACACCTTC. Its protein is CASRANPDYGYTF.